The source of this T cell receptor beta chain is a study of OX40 agonist ivuxolimab in advanced cancers. The data were produced by immunoSEQ multiplex PCR, yet TCRdb's version contains in-frame clones alone and is incomplete. Here the sample spans some 50,000 clones, about 91% being singletons. This clone was seen a single time. The trim removed 3 bases at V and 6 bases at J, leaving 14 bases unmatched. The CDR3 runs 17 residues. The TCR comes from an adult with an advanced solid tumor such as melanoma, head and neck, liver or kidney cancer. This material consisted of CD4+ or CD8+ T cells sorted from blood, taken in a trial of the OX40 agonist ivuxolimab. The rearrangement links TRBV5-3 to TRBJ1-1; TRBD1 agrees at 10 bases. TRBV5-3 counts as an open reading frame of uncertain function. For the CDR3, the DNA is TGTGCCAGAAGCTCGAATTGGGGACAGGGGCTTTGGCCTGAAGCTTTCTTT. Amino acid sequence: CARSSNWGQGLWPEAFF.